This T cell receptor (beta chain) was captured in a study of human T cells and chemical hapten exposure. Overall study: Per-sample variation in TCR yield stemmed mainly from small pooled library volume differences.

Time point given: patch test 2, 6 weeks after DPC sensitization. Treatment in this sample: therapeutic diphenylcyclopropenone sensitization with weekly scalp DPC. Total RNA was isolated from unfractionated whole blood. The study's library attached unique molecular identifiers to single cDNA molecules. TCRdb re-called the RACE reads with MiXCR, one entry per CDR3 protein. The data hold approximately 85,000 distinct CDR3 sequences, with 10% observed a single time. This sample comprised whole blood, obtained in connection with sensitization to the hapten diphenylcyclopropenone (DPC). The sequence was collected from a woman younger than 45 with alopecia areata. Some clones in this sample may be carry-over from other donors' samples.

DNA of the CDR3: TGTGCCAGCAGTTTGGGCGGGACTAGCACAGATACGCAGTATTTT. Translation: CASSLGGTSTDTQYF. This chain links TRBV27 with TRBJ2-3; TRBD2 is a possible D gene (6 bases). V lost 3 bases and J lost 0, with 10 bases in between. CDR1 and CDR2 (germline): MNHEY, SMNVEV (reference sequence). There are 15 residues in the CDR3.